The sequence of this T cell receptor beta chain was determined in a study of T cells in Graves' hyperthyroidism and ophthalmopathy (dated 2019 in TCRdb). Broadly, across the study: Peripheral blood was collected at initial diagnosis, before any treatment. TCR V-J signatures able to tell the groups apart were searched for in a discovery cohort of 90 to 100 patients, of whom approximately 40 had Graves' ophthalmopathy and about 60 had stable Graves' hyperthyroidism. Whether ophthalmopathy could be predicted prospectively was tested in an independent validation cohort made up of some 20 hyperthyroidism patients plus 17 patients who later progressed to ophthalmopathy. The roughly 99 discovery patients were divided at random into training and test sets in a 7:3 ratio. The study also compared thyroid tissue and blood T-cell repertoires from several Graves' hyperthyroidism patients. Following sampling, methimazole starting at 30 mg daily was given to hyperthyroidism patients, and high-dose intravenous methylprednisolone was given to ophthalmopathy patients. The paper reports TCR Vbeta CDR3 sequencing of approximately 130 peripheral blood samples: over 40 ophthalmopathy, some 80 hyperthyroidism and around 17 progressor patients.

Amplification of TCR beta CDR3 regions was carried out from RNA transcripts. The TCR CDR3 was subjected to a first round of RT-PCR using the HTBI primer set and the Qiagen OneStep RT-PCR kit. The libraries were constructed in a second round of multiplex PCR and then size-selected and purified. Libraries were sequenced paired-end with 100 bp reads on an Illumina HiSeq2000. As for the authors' bioinformatics: SOAPnuke was used to process the raw data, throwing out any read that contained adapters or uncalled bases, had a mean Phred below 15, or lacked an exact constant-primer or identifier match. COPE v1.2.5 was used to merge the high-quality paired reads, and each unique nucleotide sequence was defined as a clonotype. Clonotypes were aligned to IMGT TRBV, TRBD and TRBJ reference segments using MiTCR v1.1. The analysis was restricted to V-J combinations with a frequency above 0.0001, which together covered 99% to 99.2% of the repertoires. The TCS score was defined as the ratio of F50 (clonal expansion) to E x V (chaos), calculated using BLOSUM62-based TCRdist between CDR3 peptides within each V-J. Welch's t-statistics and random forest reduced 500 to 550 V-J features to under 15, which were used in a naive Bayes classifier (R e1071). TCRdb passed the public sequencing reads through fastp at Q25 and MiXCR, retaining productive beta sequences. Rows are unified per CDR3 protein, each entry keeping the most common DNA and genes. The V and J calls here are based on TCRdb, not the publication. For this sample the table gives about 600,000 distinct CDR3 sequences, of which 11% to 15% were detected only once. The top ten hold about 6.6% of the sample.

Ophthalmopathy patients had moderately to severely active disease, Clinical Activity Score of at least 3, NOSPECS grade of at least 4, and duration under 3 months. Exclusion was applied to patients with uncontrolled infections, other autoimmune diseases, pregnancy or lactation. Diagnoses relied on clinical symptoms, serum thyroxine and TRAb, thyroid ultrasound and orbital computed tomography. Ficoll-Paque density gradient centrifugation was used to isolate PBMCs from around 9.1 ml of fresh peripheral blood. Total RNA was extracted using Trizol reagent, and RNA quality was assessed on an Agilent 2100 Bioanalyzer. The research as a whole found: During validation, the model predicted progression to ophthalmopathy a median of around 6 months ahead of onset, with 60% to 71% sensitivity and about 72% specificity. Most expanded thyroid clonotypes (frequency above 0.001) were also detected in blood, a finding suggesting that blood repertoires may reflect thyroid immune responses. In cross-validation, a model built on a 13 V-J signature told ophthalmopathy apart from stable hyperthyroidism with under 90% sensitivity and approximately 81% specificity, and in testing the same model reached 80%/75%. No statistical method was used to set the sample size in advance, and investigators knew the group allocation.

This clonotype was recorded a few times. The antigen it binds to is not known. Base qualities are missing; no much larger clone stands one base away. CDR1 MDHEN and CDR2 SYDVKM are derived from the germline V gene. The CDR3 runs 12 residues from the cysteine to the phenylalanine. This entry keeps only the CDR3 DNA: 36 bases, framed from base 1. Relative to germline, V is 3 bases shorter and J is 14 bases shorter, with 16 bases between their ends. Sequencing used blood. The chain uses TRBV28 and TRBJ1-2, with the D gene not confidently named. The origin of this receptor is a woman aged 18 to 35 with Graves' ophthalmopathy. The CDR3: CASSFFDRFFTF. The nucleotide sequence is TGTGCCAGCAGTTTTTTCGATAGGTTTTTTACCTTC.